This TCR beta chain comes out of a study of monozygotic twins with inflammatory bowel disease (dated by TCRdb to between 2017 and 2020). For the wider study: The complete study included 28 monozygotic twin pairs: 19 IBD-discordant Danish pairs and nine German pairs, of which four were IBD-concordant and five were IBD-discordant. Within discordant pairs, disease-associated traits were sought mainly by comparing IBD patients with their genetically identical healthy co-twins. Each individual had, on average, about 151 000 unique TCRalpha sequences and 181 000 unique TCRbeta sequences available for analysis.

Library prep was done by 5' RACE. For each TCR library, 3,000 to 3,500 ng of total RNA was used. cDNA was synthesized with SMARTScribe reverse transcriptase in eight separate reactions per sample. Unique molecular identifiers containing a 6-nucleotide sample barcode were introduced through template switching during cDNA synthesis. Two nested PCRs of about 15 and 9 cycles amplified the TCRalpha and TCRbeta cDNA, and bead purification followed each PCR. Before amplification, the cDNA was treated with uracil DNA-glycosylase and purified using the QIAquick PCR purification kit. The second PCR was the step at which Illumina TruSeq-compatible adapters and sample-specific barcodes were added. Library quality and concentration were assessed using TapeStation and Qubit, and 5 to 6 ng of each library was pooled. Sequencing of pooled libraries was carried out on an Illumina HiSeq2500 single-index Rapid Run using 2 x 100 bp reads and custom sequencing primers. Processing in the source paper ran as follows. PCR and sequencing errors were corrected by UMI-based consensus assembly using MiGEC version 1.2.6. MiXCR version 2.1.1 was used to carry out V(D)J alignment, clonotype assembly and CDR3 extraction. To normalise gene usage, clonotype sharing and MAIT/NKT TCR abundance, the top 1000, 10 000 and 20 000 clonotypes in each sample were analysed. Diversity was computed as the inverse Simpson index with the vegan R package after downsampling to 27 000 UMIs. Paired Mann-Whitney U tests were applied to discordant twin pairs, and Benjamini-Hochberg correction was used for multiple testing. After TCRdb reprocessed the reads, each CDR3 protein sequence was kept as one row, without DNA. TCRdb's processing, not the authors', yielded these V and J calls. The record for this sample contains 300,000 to 400,000 distinct CDR3 sequences. 2% of the sample rests with the top ten.

Study-wide findings and limitations: Fewer clonotypes were shared with other individuals by IBD patients than by healthy twins, most markedly in patients showing signs of disease activity. The results gave no support for a single strong signal or clonotype linked to IBD. The analysis was unable to tell different T cell subtypes apart. Differing immunosuppressive treatments among patients may have added background noise and inter-individual variability to the repertoires. Repertoire similarity did not differ between concordant and discordant twins, which could be due to limited statistical power. IBD patients had lower TCRbeta repertoire diversity, measured by the inverse Simpson index, than their healthy co-twins.

Taken from cysteine to phenylalanine, the CDR3 has 16 residues. No DNA is given. CDR1 SGHVS and CDR2 FQNEAQ are derived from the germline V gene. A 2.5 ml peripheral blood sample was drawn into PAXgene tubes per donor and stored at -80°C. Without any T cell sorting, total RNA was extracted from whole blood using the PAXgene blood miRNA kit on an automated QIAcube. Deep TCRalpha and TCRbeta repertoire profiling with unique molecular barcoding was performed on peripheral blood of monozygotic twin pairs concordant or discordant for inflammatory bowel disease. Smoking habits were recorded for all twin pairs, and individuals were classified as current, former or never smokers. A remark on this clonotype: Its binding antigen is unknown.

Recombination connected TRBV7-8 to TRBJ2-7; as DNA is missing, the TRBD2 call by TCRdb cannot be tested. This sequence originates from a human donor with ulcerative colitis or Crohn's disease, or a healthy co-twin of an affected twin (not recorded which). The sequencing sample was made of blood. The CDR3 reads as follows: CASSLSGASLTYEQYF.